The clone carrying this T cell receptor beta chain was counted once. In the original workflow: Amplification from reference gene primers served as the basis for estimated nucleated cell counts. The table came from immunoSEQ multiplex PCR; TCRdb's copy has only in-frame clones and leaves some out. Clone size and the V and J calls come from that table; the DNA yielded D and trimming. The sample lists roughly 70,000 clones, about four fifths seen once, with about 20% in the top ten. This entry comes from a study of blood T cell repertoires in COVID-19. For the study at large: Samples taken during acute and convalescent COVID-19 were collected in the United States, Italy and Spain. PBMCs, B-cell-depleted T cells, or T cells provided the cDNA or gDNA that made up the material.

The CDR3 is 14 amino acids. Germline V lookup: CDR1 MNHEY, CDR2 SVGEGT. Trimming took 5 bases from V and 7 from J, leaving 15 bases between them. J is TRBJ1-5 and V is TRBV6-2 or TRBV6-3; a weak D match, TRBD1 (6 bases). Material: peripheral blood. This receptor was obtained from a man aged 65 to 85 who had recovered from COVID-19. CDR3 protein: CASSNTGSGQPQHF. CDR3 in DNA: TGTGCCAGCAGTAATACAGGGTCGGGACAGCCCCAGCATTTT.